This T cell receptor beta chain was observed in a study of early T cells in non-severe SARS-CoV-2 infection (dated by TCRdb to about 2021). Describing the broader study: Bulk RNA from unsorted whole blood was used for TCR sequencing, so alpha and beta chains could not be paired. What the authors observed across the whole study: VDJdb matching was skewed toward anti-spike CD8 responses and likely underestimated virus-specific expansions by missing private and CD4 specificities.

This clonotype was seen at least ten times. The specificity of this receptor is unknown. No base quality information exists; no much larger clone differs at one position. CDR1 DFQATT and CDR2 SNEGSKA were looked up in the germline V gene (reference sequence). The CDR3 runs 15 amino acids, cysteine and phenylalanine included. Only the CDR3 DNA stays, 45 bases, in frame from base 1. V ends up 6 bases short and J 7 bases short, with an unmatched junction base count of 16. The study was a case-control design nested within a healthcare worker cohort in London, UK, with weekly nasopharyngeal swab PCR tests and blood sampling. Between 23 and 31 March 2020, the week of the UK lockdown, healthcare workers were enrolled and then followed up weekly for as long as 16 weeks. Receptor libraries were prepared by 5' RACE. Data came from a NextSeq 500. The TCR library protocol attached unique molecular identifiers to individual cDNA molecules to correct for sequencing error and PCR bias. Sequencing covered both TCR alpha and beta chains, and within each sample the abundances of alpha and beta sequences were tightly co-correlated. On the authors' methods: Decombinator V4 was used to annotate the V gene, J gene and CDR3 of the TCR sequences. TCRs were defined as expanded if a significant change between any two time points was detected under a Poisson model with p below 0.0001. Abundances of TCRs were expressed as counts per million after normalisation to the total number of TCRs sequenced in each sample. MAIT TCRs were defined by TRAV1-2 paired with TRAJ12, TRAJ20 or TRAJ33, and iNKT TCRs by TRAV10 paired with TRAJ18. VDJdb, accessed on 1 November 2021, was searched for TCRs annotated for CMV, EBV and SARS-CoV-2, and TCRs annotated for more than one antigen were excluded. TCRdb reanalyzed the raw reads on its own, using fastp at Q25 for trimming and MiXCR for clone calling, and kept in-frame beta chains. Rows merge per CDR3 protein into single entries with the most common DNA and genes. The V and J calls follow TCRdb's processing rather than the paper's. Recorded for this sample are tens of thousands of distinct CDR3 sequences; 10% to 15% of them occurred a single time. The ten largest account for about 8.9% of the sample.

Sequencing input: whole blood. The TCR sequence derives from an adult who was a healthcare worker with PCR-confirmed SARS-CoV-2 infection or an uninfected control (not recorded which). The receptor chain draws on TRBV20-1 and TRBJ1-1, and 8 junction bases match TRBD1. The base sequence is TGCAGTGCCAGAACCTCAGGGGGCCTCAAGGGTGAAGCTTTCTTT. This is translated as CSARTSGGLKGEAFF.